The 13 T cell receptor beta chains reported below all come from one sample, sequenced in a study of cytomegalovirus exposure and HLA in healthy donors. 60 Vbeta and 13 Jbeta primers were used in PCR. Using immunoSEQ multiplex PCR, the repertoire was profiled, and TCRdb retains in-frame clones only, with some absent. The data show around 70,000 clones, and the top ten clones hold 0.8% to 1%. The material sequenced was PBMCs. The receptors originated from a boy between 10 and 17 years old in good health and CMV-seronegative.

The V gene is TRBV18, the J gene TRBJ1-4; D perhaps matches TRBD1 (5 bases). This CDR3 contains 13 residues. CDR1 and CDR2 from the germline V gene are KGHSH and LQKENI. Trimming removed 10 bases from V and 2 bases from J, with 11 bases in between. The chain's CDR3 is CATLRATNEKLFF. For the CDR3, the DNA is TGTGCCACCCTCAGGGCCACTAATGAAAAACTGTTTTTT. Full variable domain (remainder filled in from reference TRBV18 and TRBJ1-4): NAGVMQNPRHLVRRRGQEARLRCSPMKGHSHVYWYRQLPEEGLKFMVYLQKENIIDESGMPKERFSAEFPKEGPSILRIQQVVRGDSAAYFCATLRATNEKLFFGSGTQLSVL.

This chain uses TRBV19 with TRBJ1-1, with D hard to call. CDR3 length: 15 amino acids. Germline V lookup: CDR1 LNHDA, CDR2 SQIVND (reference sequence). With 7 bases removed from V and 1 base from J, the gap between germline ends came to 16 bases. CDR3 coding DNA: TGTGCCAGTACCCGATCTCGTCGGGGGAACACTGAAGCTTTCTTT. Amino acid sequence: CASTRSRRGNTEAFF.

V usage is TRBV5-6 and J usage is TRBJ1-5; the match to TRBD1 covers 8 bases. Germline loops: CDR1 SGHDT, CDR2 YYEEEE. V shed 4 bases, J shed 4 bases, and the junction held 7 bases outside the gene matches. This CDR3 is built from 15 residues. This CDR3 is CASSRGQGLNQPQHF. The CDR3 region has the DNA TGTGCCAGCAGCCGCGGACAGGGACTTAATCAGCCCCAGCATTTT.

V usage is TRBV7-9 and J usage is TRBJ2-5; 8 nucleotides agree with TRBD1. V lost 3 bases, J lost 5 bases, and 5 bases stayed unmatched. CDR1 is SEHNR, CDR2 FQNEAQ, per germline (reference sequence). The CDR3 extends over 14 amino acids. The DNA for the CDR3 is TGTGCCAGCAGCTTTGGACAGGGTATCGAGACCCAGTACTTC. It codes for CASSFGQGIETQYF.

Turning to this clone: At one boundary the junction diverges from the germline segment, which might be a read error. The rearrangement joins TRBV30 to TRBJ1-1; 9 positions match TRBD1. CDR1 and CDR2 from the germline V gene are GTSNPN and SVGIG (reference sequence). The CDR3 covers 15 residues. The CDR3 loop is CAWSVGDRDFIEDFF. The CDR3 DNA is TGTGCCTGGAGTGTAGGGGACAGGGATTTCATTGAAGATTTCTTT.

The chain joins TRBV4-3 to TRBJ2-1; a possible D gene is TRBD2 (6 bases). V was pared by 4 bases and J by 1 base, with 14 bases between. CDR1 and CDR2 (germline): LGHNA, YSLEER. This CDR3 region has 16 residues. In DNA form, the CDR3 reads TGCGCCAGCAGCCTCTTCGGGAGTGGGTCCTACAATGAGCAGTTCTTC. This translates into CASSLFGSGSYNEQFF.

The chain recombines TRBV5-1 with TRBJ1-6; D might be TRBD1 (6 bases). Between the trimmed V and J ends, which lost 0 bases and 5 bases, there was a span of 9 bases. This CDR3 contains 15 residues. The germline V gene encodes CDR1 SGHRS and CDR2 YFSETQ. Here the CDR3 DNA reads TGCGCCAGCAGCTTGGAGGGACACAATAATTCACCCCTCCACTTT. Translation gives CASSLEGHNNSPLHF.

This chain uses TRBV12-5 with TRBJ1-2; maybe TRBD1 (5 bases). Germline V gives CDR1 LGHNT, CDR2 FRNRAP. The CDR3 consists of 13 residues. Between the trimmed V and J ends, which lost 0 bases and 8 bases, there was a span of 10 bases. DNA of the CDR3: TGTGCTAGTGGTTTGGTTAGCGGGGCCGGCTACACCTTC. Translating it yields CASGLVSGAGYTF.

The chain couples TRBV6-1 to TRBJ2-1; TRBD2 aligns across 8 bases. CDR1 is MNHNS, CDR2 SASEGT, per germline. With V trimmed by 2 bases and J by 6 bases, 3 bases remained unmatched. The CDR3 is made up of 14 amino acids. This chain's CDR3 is CASSESGSRNEQFF. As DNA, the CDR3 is TGTGCCAGCAGTGAAAGCGGGAGTCGCAATGAGCAGTTCTTC.

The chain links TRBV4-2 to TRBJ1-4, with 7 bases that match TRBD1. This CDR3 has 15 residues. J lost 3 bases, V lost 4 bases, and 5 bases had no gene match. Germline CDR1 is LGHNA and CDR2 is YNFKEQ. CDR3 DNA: TGTGCCAGCAGCCCCCGGGACAGATCTAATGAAAAACTGTTTTTT. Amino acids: CASSPRDRSNEKLFF.

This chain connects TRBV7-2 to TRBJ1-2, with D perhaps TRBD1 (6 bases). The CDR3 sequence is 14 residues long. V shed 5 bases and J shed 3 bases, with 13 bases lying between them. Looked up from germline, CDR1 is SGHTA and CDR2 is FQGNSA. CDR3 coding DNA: TGTGCCAGCAGCGCAGGGGCTGGGGACTATGGCTACACCTTC. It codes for CASSAGAGDYGYTF. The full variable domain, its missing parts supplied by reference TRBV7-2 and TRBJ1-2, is GAGVSQSPSNKVTEKGKDVELRCDPISGHTALYWYRQSLGQGLEFLIYFQGNSAPDKSGLPSDRFSAERTGGSVSTLTIQRTQQEDSAVYLCASSAGAGDYGYTFGSGTRLTVV.

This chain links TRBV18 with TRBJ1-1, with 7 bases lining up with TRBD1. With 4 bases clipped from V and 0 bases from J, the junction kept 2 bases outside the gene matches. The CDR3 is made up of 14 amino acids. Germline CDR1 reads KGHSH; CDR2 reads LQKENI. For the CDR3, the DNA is TGTGCCAGCTCACTGGGACAGCTGAACACTGAAGCTTTCTTT. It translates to CASSLGQLNTEAFF.

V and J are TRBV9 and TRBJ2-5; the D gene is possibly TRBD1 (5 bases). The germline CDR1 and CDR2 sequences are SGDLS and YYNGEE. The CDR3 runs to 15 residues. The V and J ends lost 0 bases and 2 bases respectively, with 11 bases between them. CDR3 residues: CASSVGPRDQETQYF. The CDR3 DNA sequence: TGTGCCAGCAGCGTAGGCCCCAGGGATCAAGAGACCCAGTACTTC.